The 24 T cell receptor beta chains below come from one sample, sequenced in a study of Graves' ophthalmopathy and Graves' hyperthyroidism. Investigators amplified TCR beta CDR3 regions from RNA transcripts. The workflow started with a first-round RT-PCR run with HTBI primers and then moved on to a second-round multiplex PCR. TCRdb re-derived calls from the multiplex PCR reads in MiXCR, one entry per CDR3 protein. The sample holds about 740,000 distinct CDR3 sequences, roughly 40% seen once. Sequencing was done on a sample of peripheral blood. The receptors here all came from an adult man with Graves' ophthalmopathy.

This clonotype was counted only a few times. Here the CDR3 DNA reads TGTGCCAGCAGCTTTGGAGGGCCAGGCGAGCAGTACTTC. Its translation: CASSFGGPGEQYF. The gene calls are TRBV11-2 and TRBJ2-7, with D tentatively TRBD2 (6 bases). CDR3 length: 13 residues. V dropped 3 bases and J dropped 6 bases, with 12 bases sitting between them. CDR1 is SGHAT, CDR2 FQNNGV, per germline.

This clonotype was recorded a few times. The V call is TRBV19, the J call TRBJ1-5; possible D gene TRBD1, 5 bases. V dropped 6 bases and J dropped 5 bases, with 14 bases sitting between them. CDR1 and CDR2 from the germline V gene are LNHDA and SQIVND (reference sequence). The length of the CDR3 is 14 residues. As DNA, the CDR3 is TGTGCCAGTAGAGAGAGGCGGGGGTATCAGCCCCAGCATTTT. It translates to CASRERRGYQPQHF.

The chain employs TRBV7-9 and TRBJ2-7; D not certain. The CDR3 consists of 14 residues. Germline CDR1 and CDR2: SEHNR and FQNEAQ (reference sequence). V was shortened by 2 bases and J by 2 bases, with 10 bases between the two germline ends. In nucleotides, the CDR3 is TGTGCCAGCAGCTTAAATTACGGTCCCTACGAGCAGTACTTC. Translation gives CASSLNYGPYEQYF.

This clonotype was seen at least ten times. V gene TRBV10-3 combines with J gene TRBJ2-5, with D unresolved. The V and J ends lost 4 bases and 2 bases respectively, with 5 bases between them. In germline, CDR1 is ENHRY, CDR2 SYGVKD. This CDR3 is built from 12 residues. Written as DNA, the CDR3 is TGTGCCATCAGTGCGGTACAAGAGACCCAGTACTTC. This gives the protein CAISAVQETQYF.

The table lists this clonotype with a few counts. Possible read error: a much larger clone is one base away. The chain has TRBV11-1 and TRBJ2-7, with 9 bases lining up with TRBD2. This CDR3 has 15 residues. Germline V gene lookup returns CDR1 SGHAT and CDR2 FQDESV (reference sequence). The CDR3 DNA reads TGTGCCGGCAGCTTGGCTAGCGGGGCGACCTACGAGCAGTACTTC. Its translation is CAGSLASGATYEQYF.

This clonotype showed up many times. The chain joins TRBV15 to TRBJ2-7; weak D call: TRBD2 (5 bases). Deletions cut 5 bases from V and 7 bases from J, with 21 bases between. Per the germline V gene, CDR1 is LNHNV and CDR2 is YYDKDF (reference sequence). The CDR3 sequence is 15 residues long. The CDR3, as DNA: TGTGCCACCAGCCCCACAACAAGAGGGATGAGGGAGCAGTACTTC. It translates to CATSPTTRGMREQYF.

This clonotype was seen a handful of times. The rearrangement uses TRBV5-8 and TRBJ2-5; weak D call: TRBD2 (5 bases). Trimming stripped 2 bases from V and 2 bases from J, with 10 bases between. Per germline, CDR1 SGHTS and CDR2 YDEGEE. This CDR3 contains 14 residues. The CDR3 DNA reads TGTGCCAGCAGCTTCGGGGTACGGCAAGAGACCCAGTACTTC. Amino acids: CASSFGVRQETQYF.

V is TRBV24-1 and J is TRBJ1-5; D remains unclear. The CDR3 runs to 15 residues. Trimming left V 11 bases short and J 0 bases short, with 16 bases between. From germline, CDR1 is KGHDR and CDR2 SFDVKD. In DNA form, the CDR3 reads TGTGCCAGCCGGAGTACTTCTGGTAGCAATCAGCCCCAGCATTTT. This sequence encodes CASRSTSGSNQPQHF.

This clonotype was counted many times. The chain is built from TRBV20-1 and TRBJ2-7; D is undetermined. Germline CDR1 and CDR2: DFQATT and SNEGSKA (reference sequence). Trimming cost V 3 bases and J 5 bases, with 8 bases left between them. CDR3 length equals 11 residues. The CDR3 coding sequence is TGCAGTGCTAGGAAGGGCGACGAGCAGTACTTC. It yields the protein CSARKGDEQYF.

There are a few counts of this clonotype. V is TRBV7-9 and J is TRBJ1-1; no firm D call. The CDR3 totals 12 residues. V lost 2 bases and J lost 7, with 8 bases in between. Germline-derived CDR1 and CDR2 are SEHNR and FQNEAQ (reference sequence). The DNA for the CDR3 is TGTGCCAGCAGCTTATTAAAAGATGAAGCTTTCTTT. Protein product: CASSLLKDEAFF.

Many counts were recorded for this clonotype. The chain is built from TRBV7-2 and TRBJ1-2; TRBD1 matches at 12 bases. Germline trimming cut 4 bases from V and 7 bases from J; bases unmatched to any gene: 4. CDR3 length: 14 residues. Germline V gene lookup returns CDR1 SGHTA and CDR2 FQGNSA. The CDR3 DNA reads TGTGCCAGCAGCTGGGGACAGGGGGCGTCTGGCTACACCTTC. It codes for CASSWGQGASGYTF. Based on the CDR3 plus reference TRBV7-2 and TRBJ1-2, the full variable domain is GAGVSQSPSNKVTEKGKDVELRCDPISGHTALYWYRQSLGQGLEFLIYFQGNSAPDKSGLPSDRFSAERTGGSVSTLTIQRTQQEDSAVYLCASSWGQGASGYTFGSGTRLTVV.

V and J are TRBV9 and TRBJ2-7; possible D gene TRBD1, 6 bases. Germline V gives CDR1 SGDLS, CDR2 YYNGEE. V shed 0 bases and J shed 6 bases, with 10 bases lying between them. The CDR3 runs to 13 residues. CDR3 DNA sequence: TGTGCCAGCAGCGTAGTCAGGGGTGGCGAGCAGTACTTC. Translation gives CASSVVRGGEQYF.

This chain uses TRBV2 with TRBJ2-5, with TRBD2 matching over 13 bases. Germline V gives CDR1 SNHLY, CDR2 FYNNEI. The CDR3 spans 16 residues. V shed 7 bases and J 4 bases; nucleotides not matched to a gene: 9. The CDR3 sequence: CASIKRLAGGGETQYF. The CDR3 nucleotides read TGTGCCAGCATCAAAAGACTAGCGGGGGGCGGAGAGACCCAGTACTTC.

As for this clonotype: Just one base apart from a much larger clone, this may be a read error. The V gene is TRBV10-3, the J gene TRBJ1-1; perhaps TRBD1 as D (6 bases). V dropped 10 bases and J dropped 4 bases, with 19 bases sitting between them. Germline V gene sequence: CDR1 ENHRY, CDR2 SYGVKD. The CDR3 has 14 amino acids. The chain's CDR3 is CASEVGAGSTEAFF. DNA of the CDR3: TGTGCCAGCGAGGTGGGGGCAGGGAGCACTGAAGCTTTCTTT.

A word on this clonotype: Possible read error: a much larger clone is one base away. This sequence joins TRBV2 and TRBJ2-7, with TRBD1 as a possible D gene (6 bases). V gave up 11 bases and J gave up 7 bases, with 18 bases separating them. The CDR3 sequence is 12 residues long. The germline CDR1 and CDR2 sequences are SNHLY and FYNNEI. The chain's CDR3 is CAGNQGLGEQYF. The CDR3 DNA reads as TGTGCCGGCAATCAGGGGCTGGGGGAGCAGTACTTC.

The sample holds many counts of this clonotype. Here the CDR3 DNA reads TGCAGCGTTGGGACAGGGGTCCCAAATGAAAAACTGTTTTTT. It specifies CSVGTGVPNEKLFF. V and J are TRBV29-1 and TRBJ1-4; 9 nucleotides align to TRBD1. Germline V CDR1 and CDR2: SQVTM, ANQGSEA. J gave up 5 bases and V 4 bases, and 5 bases lay outside the gene matches. The CDR3 is 14 residues long.

The CDR3 here is CASSKGGYEKLFF. The CDR3 region has the DNA TGTGCCAGCAGTAAGGGTGGATACGAAAAACTGTTTTTT. The chain links TRBV25-1 to TRBJ1-4; no reliable D call. Germline CDR1 is MGHDK and CDR2 is SYGVNS. V lost 5 bases to trimming and J lost 8 bases, with 12 bases between them. The CDR3 extends over 13 amino acids.

The chain's CDR3 is CASSPKAGVYEQYF. The CDR3 nucleotides are TGTGCCAGTAGTCCAAAAGCGGGAGTATACGAGCAGTACTTC. This chain uses TRBV19 with TRBJ2-7; the match to TRBD2 covers 8 bases. In germline, CDR1 is LNHDA, CDR2 SQIVND (reference sequence). V shed 5 bases and J 4 bases; nucleotides not matched to a gene: 7. This CDR3 comprises 14 residues. Based on the CDR3 plus reference TRBV19 and TRBJ2-7, the full variable domain is DGGITQSPKYLFRKEGQNVTLSCEQNLNHDAMYWYRQDPGQGLRLIYYSQIVNDFQKGDIAEGYSVSREKKESFPLTVTSAQKNPTAFYLCASSPKAGVYEQYFGPGTRLTVT.

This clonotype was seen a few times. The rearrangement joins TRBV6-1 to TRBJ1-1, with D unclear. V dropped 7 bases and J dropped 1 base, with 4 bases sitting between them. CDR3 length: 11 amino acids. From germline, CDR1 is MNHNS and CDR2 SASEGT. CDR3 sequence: CASIGNTEAFF. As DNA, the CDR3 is TGTGCCAGCATAGGGAACACTGAAGCTTTCTTT.

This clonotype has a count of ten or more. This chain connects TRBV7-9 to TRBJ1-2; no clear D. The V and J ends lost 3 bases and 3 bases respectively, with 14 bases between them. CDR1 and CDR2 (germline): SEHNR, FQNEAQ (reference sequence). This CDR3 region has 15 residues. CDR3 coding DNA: TGTGCCAGCAGCTTCCCCTCCCGGACGGACTATGGCTACACCTTC. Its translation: CASSFPSRTDYGYTF.

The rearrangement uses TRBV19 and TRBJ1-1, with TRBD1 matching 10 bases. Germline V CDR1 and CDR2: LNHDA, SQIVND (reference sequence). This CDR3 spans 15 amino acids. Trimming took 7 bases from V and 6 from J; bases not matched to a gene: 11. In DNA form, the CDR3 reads TGTGCCAGTACCCAACTTGGAGGGACAGGGGCTGAAGCTTTCTTT. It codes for CASTQLGGTGAEAFF.

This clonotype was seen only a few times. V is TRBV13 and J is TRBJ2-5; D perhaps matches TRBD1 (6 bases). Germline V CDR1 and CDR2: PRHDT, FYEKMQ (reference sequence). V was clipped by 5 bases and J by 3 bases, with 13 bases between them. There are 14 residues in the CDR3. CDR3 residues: CASSHWDKEETQYF. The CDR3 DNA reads TGTGCCAGCAGCCACTGGGACAAAGAAGAGACCCAGTACTTC.

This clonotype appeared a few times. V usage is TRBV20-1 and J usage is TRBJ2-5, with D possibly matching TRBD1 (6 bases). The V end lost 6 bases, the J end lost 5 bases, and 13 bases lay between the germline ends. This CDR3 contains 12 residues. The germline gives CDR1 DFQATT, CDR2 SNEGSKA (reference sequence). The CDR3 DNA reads TGCAGTGCCCTACAGGGTTACGAGACCCAGTACTTC. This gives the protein CSALQGYETQYF.

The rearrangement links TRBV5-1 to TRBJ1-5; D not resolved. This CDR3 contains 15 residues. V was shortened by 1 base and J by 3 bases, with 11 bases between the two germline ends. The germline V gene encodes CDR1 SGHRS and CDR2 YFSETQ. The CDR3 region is CASSLSGLDNQPQHF. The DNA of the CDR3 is TGCGCCAGCAGCTTGTCAGGTTTGGACAATCAGCCCCAGCATTTT.